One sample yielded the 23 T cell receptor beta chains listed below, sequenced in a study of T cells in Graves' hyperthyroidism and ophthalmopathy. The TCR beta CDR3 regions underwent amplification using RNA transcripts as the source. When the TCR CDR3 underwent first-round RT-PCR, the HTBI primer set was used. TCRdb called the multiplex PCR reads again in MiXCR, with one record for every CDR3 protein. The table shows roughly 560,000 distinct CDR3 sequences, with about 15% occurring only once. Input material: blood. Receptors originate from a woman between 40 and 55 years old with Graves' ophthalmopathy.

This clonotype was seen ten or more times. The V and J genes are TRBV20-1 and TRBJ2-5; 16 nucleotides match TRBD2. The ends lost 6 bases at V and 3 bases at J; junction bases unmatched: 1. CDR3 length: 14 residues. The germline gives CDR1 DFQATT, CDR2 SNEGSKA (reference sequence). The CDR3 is CSAGTSGREETQYF. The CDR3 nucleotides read TGCAGTGCCGGGACTAGCGGGAGGGAAGAGACCCAGTACTTC.

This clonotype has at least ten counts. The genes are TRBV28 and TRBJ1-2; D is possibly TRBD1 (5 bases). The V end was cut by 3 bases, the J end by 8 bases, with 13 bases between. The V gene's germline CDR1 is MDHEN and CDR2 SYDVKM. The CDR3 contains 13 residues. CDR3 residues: CASSLEARGGYTF. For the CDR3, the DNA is TGTGCCAGCAGTTTGGAGGCCCGGGGGGGCTACACCTTC.

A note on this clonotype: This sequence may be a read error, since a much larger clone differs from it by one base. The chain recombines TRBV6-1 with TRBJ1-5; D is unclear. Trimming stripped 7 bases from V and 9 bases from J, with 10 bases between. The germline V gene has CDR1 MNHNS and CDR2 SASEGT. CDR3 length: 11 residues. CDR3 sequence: CASMADRPQHF. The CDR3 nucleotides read TGTGCCAGCATGGCAGATCGGCCCCAGCATTTT.

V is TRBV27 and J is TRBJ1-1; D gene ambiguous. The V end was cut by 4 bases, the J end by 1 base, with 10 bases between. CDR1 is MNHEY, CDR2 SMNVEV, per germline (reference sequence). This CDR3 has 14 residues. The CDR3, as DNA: TGTGCCAGCAGTTCGCTGACCGAGAACACTGAAGCTTTCTTT. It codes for CASSSLTENTEAFF.

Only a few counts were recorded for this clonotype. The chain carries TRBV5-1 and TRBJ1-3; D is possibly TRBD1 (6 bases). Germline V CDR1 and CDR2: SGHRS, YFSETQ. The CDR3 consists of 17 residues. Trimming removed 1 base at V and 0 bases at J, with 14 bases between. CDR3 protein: CASSLLDRGGSGNTIYF. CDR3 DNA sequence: TGCGCCAGCAGCTTGTTAGACAGAGGGGGCTCTGGAAACACCATATATTTT.

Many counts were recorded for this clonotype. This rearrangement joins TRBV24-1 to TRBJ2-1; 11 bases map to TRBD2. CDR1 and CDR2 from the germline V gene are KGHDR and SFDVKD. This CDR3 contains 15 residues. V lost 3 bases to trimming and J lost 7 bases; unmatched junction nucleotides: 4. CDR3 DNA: TGTGCCACCAGTGATACTCTAGCGGGAGGAAATGAGCAGTTCTTC. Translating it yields CATSDTLAGGNEQFF.

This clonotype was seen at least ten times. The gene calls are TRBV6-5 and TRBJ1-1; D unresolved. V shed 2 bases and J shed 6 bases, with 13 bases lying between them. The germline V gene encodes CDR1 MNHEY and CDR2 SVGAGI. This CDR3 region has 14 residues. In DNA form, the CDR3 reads TGTGCCAGCAGTTACAGGGAGGGCGGGCCTGAAGCTTTCTTT. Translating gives CASSYREGGPEAFF.

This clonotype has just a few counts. The CDR3 DNA reads TGTGCCAGTAGTACTCACAGGGCAAGCTACGAGCAGTACTTC. Residues: CASSTHRASYEQYF. This rearrangement joins TRBV19 to TRBJ2-7, with a tentative D call TRBD1 (6 bases). This CDR3 spans 14 amino acids. Trimming took off 4 bases at V and 3 bases at J, with 13 bases between the two ends. CDR1 and CDR2 from the germline V gene are LNHDA and SQIVND (reference sequence).

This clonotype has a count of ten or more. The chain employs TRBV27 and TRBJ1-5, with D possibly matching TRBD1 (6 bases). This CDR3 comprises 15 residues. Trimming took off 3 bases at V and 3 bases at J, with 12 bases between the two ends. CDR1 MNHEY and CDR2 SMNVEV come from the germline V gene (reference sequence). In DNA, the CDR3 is TGTGCCAGCAGTTTGATAGGGGGTCACAATCAGCCCCAGCATTTT. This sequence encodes CASSLIGGHNQPQHF.

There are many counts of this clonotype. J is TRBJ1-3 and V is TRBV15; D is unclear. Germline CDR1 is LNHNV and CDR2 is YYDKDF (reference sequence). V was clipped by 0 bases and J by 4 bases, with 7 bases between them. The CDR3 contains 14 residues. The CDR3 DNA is TGTGCCACCAGCAGAGATATCGGAGGAAACACCATATATTTT. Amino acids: CATSRDIGGNTIYF.

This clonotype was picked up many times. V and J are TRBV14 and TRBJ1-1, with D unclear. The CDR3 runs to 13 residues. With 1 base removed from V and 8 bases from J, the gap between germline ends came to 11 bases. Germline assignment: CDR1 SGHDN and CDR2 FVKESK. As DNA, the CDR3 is TGTGCCAGCAGCCAAGTGTCGGCATCGGAAGCTTTCTTT. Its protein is CASSQVSASEAFF.

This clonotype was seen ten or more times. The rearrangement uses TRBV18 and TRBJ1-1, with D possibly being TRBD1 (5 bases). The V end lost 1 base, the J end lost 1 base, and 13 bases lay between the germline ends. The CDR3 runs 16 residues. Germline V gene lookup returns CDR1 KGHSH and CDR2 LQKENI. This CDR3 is CASSPLIARENTEAFF. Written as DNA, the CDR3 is TGTGCCAGCTCACCACTGATCGCCAGGGAGAACACTGAAGCTTTCTTT.

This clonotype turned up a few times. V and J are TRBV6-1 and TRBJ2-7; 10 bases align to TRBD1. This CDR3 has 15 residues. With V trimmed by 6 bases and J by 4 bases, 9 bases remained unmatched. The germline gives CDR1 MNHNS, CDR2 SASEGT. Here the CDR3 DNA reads TGTGCCAGCAGCCCCGGGACAGGGGATGTGTACGAGCAGTACTTC. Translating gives CASSPGTGDVYEQYF.

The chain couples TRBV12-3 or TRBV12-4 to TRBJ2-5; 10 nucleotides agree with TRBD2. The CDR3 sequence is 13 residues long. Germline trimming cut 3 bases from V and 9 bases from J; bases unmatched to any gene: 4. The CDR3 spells CASSFIGLAAQYF. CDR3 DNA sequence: TGTGCCAGCAGTTTCATCGGACTAGCGGCCCAGTACTTC.

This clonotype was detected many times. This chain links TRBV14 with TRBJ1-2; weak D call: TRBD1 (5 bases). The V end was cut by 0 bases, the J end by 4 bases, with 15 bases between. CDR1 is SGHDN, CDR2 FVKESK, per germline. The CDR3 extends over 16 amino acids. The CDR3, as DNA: TGTGCCAGCAGCCAAGACTCGGGACCTTTCCTCTATGGCTACACCTTC. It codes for CASSQDSGPFLYGYTF. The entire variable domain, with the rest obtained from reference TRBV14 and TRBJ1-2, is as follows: EAGVTQFPSHSVIEKGQTVTLRCDPISGHDNLYWYRRVMGKEIKFLLHFVKESKQDESGMPNNRFLAERTGGTYSTLKVQPAELEDSGVYFCASSQDSGPFLYGYTFGSGTRLTVV.

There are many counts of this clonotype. CDR3 DNA: TGTGCCAGCGCCCGGATCACAGGGGGCCCCTACGAGCAGTACTTC. Its protein product is CASARITGGPYEQYF. The rearrangement uses TRBV28 and TRBJ2-7, with 9 bases aligning to TRBD1. This CDR3 region has 15 residues. The V gene end was trimmed by 8 bases and the J gene end by 2 bases; junction bases not matched to a gene: 10. Germline-derived CDR1 and CDR2 are MDHEN and SYDVKM.

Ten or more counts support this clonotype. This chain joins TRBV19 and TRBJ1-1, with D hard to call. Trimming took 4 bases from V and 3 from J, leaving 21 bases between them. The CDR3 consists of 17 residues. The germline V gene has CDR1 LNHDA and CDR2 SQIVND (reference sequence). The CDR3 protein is CASSRPQHRFTDTEAFF. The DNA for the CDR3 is TGTGCCAGTAGTAGACCGCAGCACCGGTTTACGGACACTGAAGCTTTCTTT.

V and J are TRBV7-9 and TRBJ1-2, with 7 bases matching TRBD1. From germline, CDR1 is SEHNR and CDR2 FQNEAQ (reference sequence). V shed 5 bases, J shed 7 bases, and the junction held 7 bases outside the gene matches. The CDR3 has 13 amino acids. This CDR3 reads CASSPAGGSGYTF. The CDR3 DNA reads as TGTGCCAGCAGCCCGGCAGGGGGTAGTGGCTACACCTTC.

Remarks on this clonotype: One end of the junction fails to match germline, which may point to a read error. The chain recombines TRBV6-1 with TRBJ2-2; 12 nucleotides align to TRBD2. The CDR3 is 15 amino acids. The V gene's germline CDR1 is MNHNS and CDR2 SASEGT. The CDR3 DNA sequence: TGCGCCAGCGGACTAGCGGGGATGAACACCGGGGAGCTGTTTTTT. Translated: CASGLAGMNTGELFF.

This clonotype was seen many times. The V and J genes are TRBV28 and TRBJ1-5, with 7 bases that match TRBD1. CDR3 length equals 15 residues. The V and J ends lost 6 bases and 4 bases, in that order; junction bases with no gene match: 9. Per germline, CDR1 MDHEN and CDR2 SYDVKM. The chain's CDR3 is CASSPGQAGNQPQHF. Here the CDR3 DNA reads TGTGCCAGCAGCCCCGGACAGGCGGGTAATCAGCCCCAGCATTTT.

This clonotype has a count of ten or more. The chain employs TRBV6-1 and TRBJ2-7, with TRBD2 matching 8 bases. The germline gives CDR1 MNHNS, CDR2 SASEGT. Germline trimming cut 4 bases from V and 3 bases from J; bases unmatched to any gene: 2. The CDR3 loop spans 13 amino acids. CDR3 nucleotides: TGTGCCAGCAGTGGGACTAGCAACTACGAGCAGTACTTC. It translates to CASSGTSNYEQYF.

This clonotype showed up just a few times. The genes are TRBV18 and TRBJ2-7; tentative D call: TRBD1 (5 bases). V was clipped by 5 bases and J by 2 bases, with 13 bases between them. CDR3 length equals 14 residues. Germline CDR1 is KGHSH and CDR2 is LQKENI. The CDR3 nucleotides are TGTGCCAGCTCAGTAAGGGGTGGAGCCTACGAGCAGTACTTC. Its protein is CASSVRGGAYEQYF. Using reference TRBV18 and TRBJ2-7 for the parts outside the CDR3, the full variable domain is NAGVMQNPRHLVRRRGQEARLRCSPMKGHSHVYWYRQLPEEGLKFMVYLQKENIIDESGMPKERFSAEFPKEGPSILRIQQVVRGDSAAYFCASSVRGGAYEQYFGPGTRLTVT.

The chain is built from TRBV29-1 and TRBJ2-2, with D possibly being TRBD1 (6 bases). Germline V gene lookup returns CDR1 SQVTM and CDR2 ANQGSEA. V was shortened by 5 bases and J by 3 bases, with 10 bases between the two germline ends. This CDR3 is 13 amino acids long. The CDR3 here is CSVPGHYTGELFF. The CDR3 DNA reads TGCAGCGTTCCGGGACATTACACCGGGGAGCTGTTTTTT.